This TCR beta chain originates from a study of T-cell reconstitution after alpha-beta-depleted transplantation in children. Trimming cost V 3 bases and J 8 bases, with 13 bases left between them. The CDR3 runs to 13 residues. Germline lookup yields CDR1 LGHNA and CDR2 YSLEER. This clonotype was observed a few times. Construction of the TCRbeta library involved unique molecular identifiers. In TCRdb, the PCR reads were re-called with MiXCR into one record per CDR3 protein. Of 350,000 to 400,000 distinct CDR3 sequences in the sample, 13% were seen once. This clonotype was obtained from a human donor who donated a stem cell graft to a child with Fanconi anemia. The material was PBMCs, obtained from the stem cell graft. The chain combines TRBV4-3 with TRBJ1-2, with D uncertain. CDR3 DNA: TGCGCCAGCAGCCACCTCACCACTGGGGGCTACACCTTC. The encoded protein is CASSHLTTGGYTF.